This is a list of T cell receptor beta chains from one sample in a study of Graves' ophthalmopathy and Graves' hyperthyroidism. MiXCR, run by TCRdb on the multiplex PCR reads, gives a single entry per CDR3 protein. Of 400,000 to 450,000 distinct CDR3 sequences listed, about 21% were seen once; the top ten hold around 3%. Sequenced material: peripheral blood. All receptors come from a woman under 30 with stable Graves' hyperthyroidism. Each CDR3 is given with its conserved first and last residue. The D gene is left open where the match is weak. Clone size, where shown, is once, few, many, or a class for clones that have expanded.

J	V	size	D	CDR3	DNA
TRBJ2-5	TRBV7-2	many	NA	CASSQGGGSVGETQYF	TGTGCCAGCAGCCAAGGAGGGGGTAGCGTTGGGGAGACCCAGTACTTC
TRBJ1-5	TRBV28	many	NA	CASRGPGTPSGNQPQHF	TGTGCCAGCAGGGGACCCGGGACACCTTCGGGCAATCAGCCCCAGCATTTT
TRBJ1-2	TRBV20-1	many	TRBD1	CSASPPGQGLYGYTF	TGCAGTGCTAGTCCTCCGGGACAGGGTCTTTATGGCTACACCTTC
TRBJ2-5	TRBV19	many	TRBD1	CASSIRDRVQETQYF	TGTGCCAGTAGTATACGAGACAGGGTCCAAGAGACCCAGTACTTC
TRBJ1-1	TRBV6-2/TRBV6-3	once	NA	CASRSRQEMNTEAFF	TGTGCCAGCAGATCCCGACAGGAAATGAACACTGAAGCTTTCTTT
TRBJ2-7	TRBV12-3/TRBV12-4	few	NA	CASRLFGHEQYF	TGTGCCAGCAGACTTTTCGGCCACGAGCAGTACTTC
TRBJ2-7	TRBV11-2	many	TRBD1	CASSSKIGTGAFEQYF	TGTGCCAGCAGCTCCAAGATCGGGACAGGGGCGTTCGAGCAGTACTTC
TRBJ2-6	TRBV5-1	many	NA	CASSLVRHSGANVLTF	TGCGCCAGCAGCTTGGTTCGCCACTCTGGGGCCAACGTCCTGACTTTC
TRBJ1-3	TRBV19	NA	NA	CASKWDKRNTIYF	TGTGCCAGCAAGTGGGACAAACGAAACACCATATATTTT
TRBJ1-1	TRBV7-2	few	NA	CASSFIDGLQGAFF	TGTGCCAGCAGCTTTATAGACGGACTCCAGGGGGCTTTCTTT
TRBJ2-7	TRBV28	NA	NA	CASSLGVLTYEQYF	TGTGCCAGCAGTTTAGGAGTGCTAACCTACGAGCAGTACTTC
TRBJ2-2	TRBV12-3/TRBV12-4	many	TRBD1	CASSFGTGRTGELFF	TGTGCCAGCAGTTTCGGGACAGGGCGCACCGGGGAGCTGTTTTTT
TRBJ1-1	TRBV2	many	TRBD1	CASSDRQGWTEAFF	TGTGCCAGCAGCGACAGACAGGGTTGGACTGAAGCTTTCTTT
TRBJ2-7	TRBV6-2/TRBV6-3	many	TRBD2	CASRKAGESYEQYF	TGTGCCAGCCGTAAAGCGGGGGAGTCCTACGAGCAGTACTTC
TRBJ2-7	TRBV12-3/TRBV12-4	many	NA	CASSPGLPTSYEQYF	TGTGCCAGCAGTCCCGGACTCCCGACCTCCTACGAGCAGTACTTC
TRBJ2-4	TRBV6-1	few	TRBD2	CASSQTPGTSAKNIQYF	TGTGCCAGCAGCCAAACCCCCGGGACTAGCGCCAAAAACATTCAGTACTTC
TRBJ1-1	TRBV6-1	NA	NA	CASGGRLNTEAFF	TGTGCCAGCGGGGGACGGCTGAACACTGAAGCTTTCTTT
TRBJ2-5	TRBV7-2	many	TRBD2	CASSTLAGVETQYF	TGTGCCAGCAGCACGCTAGCGGGAGTTGAGACCCAGTACTTC
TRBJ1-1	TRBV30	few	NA	CAWSPGTRGIRPFF	TGTGCCTGGAGTCCCGGGACAAGGGGCATTCGACCTTTCTTT
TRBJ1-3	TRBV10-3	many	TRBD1	CAISEPDRERNTIYF	TGTGCCATCAGTGAGCCCGACAGGGAACGGAACACCATATATTTT
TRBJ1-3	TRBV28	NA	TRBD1	CATATGDSGNTIYF	TGTGCCACCGCGACAGGGGACTCTGGAAACACCATATATTTT
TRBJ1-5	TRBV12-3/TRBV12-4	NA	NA	CASSLKGRGWQPQHF	TGTGCCAGCAGTTTAAAGGGGCGCGGTTGGCAGCCCCAGCATTTT
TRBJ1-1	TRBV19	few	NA	CASSIRVEAFF	TGTGCCAGTAGTATCCGGGTTGAAGCTTTCTTT
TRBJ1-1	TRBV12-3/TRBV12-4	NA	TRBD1	CASSTGQASESFF	TGTGCCAGCAGCACCGGACAGGCTTCCGAATCTTTCTTT
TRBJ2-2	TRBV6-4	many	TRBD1	CASSAGQGNTGELFF	TGTGCCAGCAGTGCGGGACAGGGAAACACCGGGGAGCTGTTTTTT
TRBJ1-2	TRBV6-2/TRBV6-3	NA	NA	CASSYGTFNYGYTF	TGTGCCAGCAGTTACGGGACATTTAACTATGGCTACACCTTC
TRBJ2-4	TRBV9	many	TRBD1	CASSVGGQGANIQYF	TGTGCCAGCAGCGTAGGAGGACAGGGGGCAAACATTCAGTACTTC
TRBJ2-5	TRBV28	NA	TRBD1	CASILDRGRWETLYF	TGTGCCAGCATCCTGGACAGGGGCCGGTGGGAGACCCTGTACTTC
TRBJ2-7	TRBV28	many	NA	CASSLRVLYEQYF	TGTGCCAGCAGTTTGCGGGTCCTCTACGAGCAGTACTTC
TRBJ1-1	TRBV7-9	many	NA	CASSLQDTEAFF	TGTGCCAGCAGTCTCCAAGACACTGAAGCTTTCTTT
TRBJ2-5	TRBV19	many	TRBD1	CATSDRGKETQYF	TGTGCCACCTCGGACAGGGGTAAAGAGACCCAGTACTTC
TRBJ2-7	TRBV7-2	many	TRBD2	CASSLSSGAGEQYF	TGTGCCAGCAGCTTATCTAGCGGGGCGGGAGAGCAGTACTTC
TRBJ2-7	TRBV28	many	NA	CASSSGRTTYSYEQYF	TGTGCCAGCAGTTCCGGAAGAACTACATATTCCTACGAGCAGTACTTC
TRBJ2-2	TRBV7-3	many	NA	CASSSTWTGELFF	TGTGCCAGCAGTTCTACATGGACCGGGGAGCTGTTTTTT
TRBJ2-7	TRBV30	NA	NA	CAWSASGVEQYF	TGTGCCTGGAGCGCCTCAGGGGTCGAGCAGTACTTC
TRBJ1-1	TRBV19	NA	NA	CASSNLRDNREAFF	TGTGCCAGTAGCAATCTCCGGGACAATAGAGAAGCTTTCTTT
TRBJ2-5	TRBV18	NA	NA	CASSPGGRGGRETQYF	TGTGCCAGCTCACCCGGTGGCAGGGGAGGGCGAGAGACCCAGTACTTC
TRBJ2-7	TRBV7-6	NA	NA	CASSLDSTSFEQYF	TGTGCCAGCAGCTTAGACTCCACATCTTTCGAGCAGTACTTC
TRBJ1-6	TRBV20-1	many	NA	CSARRDTHNSPLHF	TGCAGTGCTAGACGGGATACCCATAATTCACCCCTCCACTTT
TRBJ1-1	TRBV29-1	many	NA	CSVEVNTEAFF	TGCAGCGTTGAGGTGAACACTGAAGCTTTCTTT
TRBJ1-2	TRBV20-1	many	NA	CSARHRVPPPASYTF	TGCAGTGCTAGGCACAGGGTTCCCCCTCCGGCTAGCTACACCTTC
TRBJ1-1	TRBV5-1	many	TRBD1	CASSGQGASTEAFF	TGCGCCAGCAGCGGACAGGGGGCGAGCACTGAAGCTTTCTTT
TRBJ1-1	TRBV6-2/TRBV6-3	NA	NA	CASSYRLVEGDTEAFF	TGTGCCAGCAGTTACAGATTGGTCGAAGGGGACACTGAAGCTTTCTTT
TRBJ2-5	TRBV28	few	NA	CASSFLIGGNQETQYF	TGTGCCAGCAGTTTCTTGATCGGTGGGAATCAAGAGACCCAGTACTTC
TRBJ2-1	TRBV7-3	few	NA	CASSLTGVGYHEKFF	TGTGCCAGCAGCTTAACGGGAGTTGGGTACCATGAGAAGTTCTTC
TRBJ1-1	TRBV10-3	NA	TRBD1	CAISADRGLNTEAFF	TGTGCCATCAGTGCCGACAGGGGGCTAAACACTGAAGCTTTCTTT
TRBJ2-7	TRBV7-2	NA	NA	CASSFGDRDYEQYF	TGTGCCAGCAGCTTTGGCGACAGAGACTACGAGCAGTACTTC
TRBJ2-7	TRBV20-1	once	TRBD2	CSASSARASGSSYEQYF	TGCAGTGCTAGTAGCGCTCGGGCTAGCGGGAGTTCCTACGAGCAGTACTTC
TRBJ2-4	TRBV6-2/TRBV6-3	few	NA	CASRNGAGASGEPNIQYF	TGTGCCAGCAGAAACGGGGCAGGGGCCTCGGGTGAGCCAAACATTCAGTACTTC
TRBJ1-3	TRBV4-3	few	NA	CASSQDIGRSGNTIYF	TGCGCCAGCAGCCAAGATATTGGCAGGTCTGGAAACACCATATATTTT
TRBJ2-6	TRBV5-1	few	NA	CASSVSVSGANVLTF	TGCGCCAGCAGCGTCTCGGTTTCTGGGGCCAACGTCCTGACTTTC
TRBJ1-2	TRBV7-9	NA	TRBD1	CASTVQGAGDYGYTF	TGTGCCAGCACCGTACAGGGGGCAGGGGACTATGGCTACACCTTC
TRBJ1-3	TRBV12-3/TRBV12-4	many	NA	CASSPGQRSSGNTIYF	TGTGCCAGCAGCCCAGGACAGAGAAGCTCTGGAAACACCATATATTTT
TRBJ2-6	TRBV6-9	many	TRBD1	CASMWGPGQGVGSGANVLTF	TGTGCCAGCATGTGGGGCCCGGGACAGGGGGTTGGCTCTGGGGCCAACGTCCTGACTTTC
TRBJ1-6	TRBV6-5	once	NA	CASSTLDRYNSPLHF	TGTGCCAGCAGTACTCTCGACAGATATAATTCACCCCTCCACTTT
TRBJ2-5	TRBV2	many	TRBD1	CASRGQALQETQYF	TGTGCCAGCAGAGGACAGGCGCTACAAGAGACCCAGTACTTC
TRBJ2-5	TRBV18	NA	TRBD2	CASSPTSAETQYF	TGTGCCAGCTCACCTACTAGCGCCGAGACCCAGTACTTC
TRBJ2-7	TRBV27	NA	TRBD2	CASSSRTSGGNYEQYF	TGTGCCAGCAGTTCCAGGACTAGCGGGGGTAACTACGAGCAGTACTTC
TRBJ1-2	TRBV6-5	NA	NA	CASSFGTYYGYTF	TGTGCCAGCAGTTTCGGGACCTATTATGGCTACACCTTC
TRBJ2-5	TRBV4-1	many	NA	CASSQGLAKETQYF	TGCGCCAGCAGCCAAGGGCTAGCCAAAGAGACCCAGTACTTC